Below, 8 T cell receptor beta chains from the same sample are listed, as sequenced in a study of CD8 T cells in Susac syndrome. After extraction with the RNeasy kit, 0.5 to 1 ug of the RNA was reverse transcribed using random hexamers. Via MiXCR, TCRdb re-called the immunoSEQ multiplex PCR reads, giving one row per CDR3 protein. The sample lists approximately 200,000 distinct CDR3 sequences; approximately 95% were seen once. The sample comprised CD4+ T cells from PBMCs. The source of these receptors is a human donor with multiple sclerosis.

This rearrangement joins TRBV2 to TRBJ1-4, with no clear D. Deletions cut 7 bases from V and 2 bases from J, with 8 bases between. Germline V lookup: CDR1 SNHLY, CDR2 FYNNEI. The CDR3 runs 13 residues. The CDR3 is CASMGSTNEKLFF. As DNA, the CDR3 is TGTGCCAGCATGGGGTCGACTAATGAAAAACTGTTTTTT.

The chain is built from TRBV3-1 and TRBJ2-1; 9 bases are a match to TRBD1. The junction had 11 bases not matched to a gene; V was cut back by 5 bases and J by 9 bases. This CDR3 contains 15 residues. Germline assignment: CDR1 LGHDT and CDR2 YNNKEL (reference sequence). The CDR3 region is CASSTSGDRVREQFF. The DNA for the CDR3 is TGTGCCAGCAGCACTTCCGGGGACAGGGTGCGTGAGCAGTTCTTC.

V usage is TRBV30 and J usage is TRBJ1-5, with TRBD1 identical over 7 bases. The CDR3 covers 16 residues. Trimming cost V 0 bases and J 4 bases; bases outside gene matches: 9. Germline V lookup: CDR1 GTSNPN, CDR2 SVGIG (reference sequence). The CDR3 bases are TGTGCCTGGAGTGTAGGACAGGCATGGGTAAATCAGCCCCAGCATTTT. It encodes CAWSVGQAWVNQPQHF.

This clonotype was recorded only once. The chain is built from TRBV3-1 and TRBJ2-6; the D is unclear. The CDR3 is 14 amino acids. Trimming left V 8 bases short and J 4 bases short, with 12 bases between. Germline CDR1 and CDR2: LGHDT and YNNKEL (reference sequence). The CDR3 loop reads CASGSTIGANVLTF. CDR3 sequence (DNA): TGTGCCAGCGGGTCAACTATCGGGGCCAACGTCCTGACTTTC.

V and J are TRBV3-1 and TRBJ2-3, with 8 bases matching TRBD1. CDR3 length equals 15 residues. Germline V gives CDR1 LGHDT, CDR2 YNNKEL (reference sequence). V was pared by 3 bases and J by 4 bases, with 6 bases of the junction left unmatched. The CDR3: CASSHRGPLSDTQYF. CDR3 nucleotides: TGTGCCAGCAGCCACAGGGGGCCGTTGTCAGATACGCAGTATTTT.

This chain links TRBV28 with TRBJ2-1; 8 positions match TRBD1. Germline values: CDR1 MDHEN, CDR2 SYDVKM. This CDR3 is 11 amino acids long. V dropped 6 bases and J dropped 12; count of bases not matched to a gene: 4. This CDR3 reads CASSPGTGQFF. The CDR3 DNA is TGTGCCAGCAGCCCCGGGACAGGGCAGTTCTTC.

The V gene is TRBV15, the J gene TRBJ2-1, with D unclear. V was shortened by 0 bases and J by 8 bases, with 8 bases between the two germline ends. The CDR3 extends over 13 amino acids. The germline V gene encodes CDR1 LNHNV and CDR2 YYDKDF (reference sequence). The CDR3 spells CATSRDLTHEQFF. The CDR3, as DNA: TGTGCCACCAGCAGAGATTTAACGCATGAGCAGTTCTTC.

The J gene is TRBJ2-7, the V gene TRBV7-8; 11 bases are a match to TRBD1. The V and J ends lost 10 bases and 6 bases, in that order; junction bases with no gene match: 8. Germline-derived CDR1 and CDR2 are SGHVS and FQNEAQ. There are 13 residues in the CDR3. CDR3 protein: CATQDRGQREQYF. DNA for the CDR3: TGTGCCACCCAGGACAGGGGGCAACGCGAGCAGTACTTC.